This T cell receptor beta chain was captured in a study of T cell changes during pregnancy in multiple sclerosis. With 1 base clipped from V and 4 bases from J, the junction kept 5 bases outside the gene matches. The V gene's germline CDR1 is LNHDA and CDR2 SQIVND (reference sequence). The CDR3 covers 17 residues. Measured with immunoSEQ multiplex PCR; TCRdb has only the in-frame clones, and not every one. The data hold more than 40,000 clones, with about 88% observed a single time. The genes are TRBV19 and TRBJ2-5; 14 nucleotides align to TRBD2. Sequencing was performed on CD4+ T cells from peripheral blood mononuclear cells, taken in the first trimester of pregnancy. The source is a female donor with multiple sclerosis, enrolled in a pregnancy study. The CDR3 reads CASSIGGLAGVIETQYF. The CDR3 bases are TGTGCCAGTAGTATAGGGGGACTAGCGGGAGTGATAGAGACCCAGTACTTC. The whole variable domain, filled in from reference TRBV19 and TRBJ2-5, reads DGGITQSPKYLFRKEGQNVTLSCEQNLNHDAMYWYRQDPGQGLRLIYYSQIVNDFQKGDIAEGYSVSREKKESFPLTVTSAQKNPTAFYLCASSIGGLAGVIETQYFGPGTRLLVL.